This TCR beta chain originates from a study of blood T cell repertoires in COVID-19. At the level of the study: COVID-19 samples collected from the United States, Italy and Spain covered acute and convalescent phases. T cells, B-cell-depleted T cells, or PBMCs provided the cDNA or gDNA that served as material.

V was pared by 5 bases and J by 4 bases, with 7 bases of the junction left unmatched. This CDR3 comprises 15 residues. CDR1 and CDR2 (germline): SEHNR, FQNEAQ (reference sequence). Seattle-derived patients entered the study during active infection and were followed longitudinally. Only in-frame clones appear in the TCRdb table, and some are missing; sequencing was by immunoSEQ multiplex PCR. The table records roughly 160,000 clones, about four fifths of them present only once. J is TRBJ2-2 and V is TRBV7-9; 7 bases are a match to TRBD1. This clonotype originated in a woman in her fifties or sixties with COVID-19, enrolled during active disease. Sample: peripheral blood. CDR3 residues: CASSPRQGLTGELFF. DNA of the CDR3: TGTGCCAGCAGCCCGCGACAGGGCCTCACCGGGGAGCTGTTTTTT.